Each of the 27 T cell receptor beta chains below was sequenced from the same sample in a study of blood T cell repertoires in COVID-19 (dated by TCRdb to 2019 to 2021). The library was generated by the immunoSEQ multiplex PCR assay. TCRdb limited this immuneACCESS table to in-frame rearrangements with V and J called. A share of clones is missing; checked studies link under half to unresolved V genes, and the rest is unexplained. Within this sample are more than 250,000 clones, with around nine tenths of them counted one time only. The ten largest make up about 5.5% of the sample. Sequenced sample: PBMCs or T cells enriched from blood (not recorded which). The source of these receptors is a woman in her thirties or forties who had recovered from COVID-19.

This clone appeared a few times. The chain employs TRBV28 and TRBJ1-2; 8 nucleotides match TRBD1. J lost 7 bases, V lost 3 bases, and 16 bases had no gene match. Germline lookup yields CDR1 MDHEN and CDR2 SYDVKM. The CDR3 totals 17 residues. The chain's CDR3 is CASSLGWDRLTQGGYTF. The CDR3 DNA is TGTGCCAGCAGTTTGGGATGGGACAGGCTAACCCAAGGTGGCTACACCTTC.

The gene calls are TRBV18 and TRBJ1-4; D is ambiguous. Germline V gene sequence: CDR1 KGHSH, CDR2 LQKENI. Trimming pared 3 bases from V and 8 bases from J, leaving 7 bases between. The CDR3 runs to 12 residues. DNA of the CDR3: TGTGCCAGCTCACCGGCCGGGGAAAAACTGTTTTTT. Protein product: CASSPAGEKLFF.

The chain combines TRBV2 with TRBJ2-1; perhaps TRBD1 as D (5 bases). Trimming removed 7 bases from V and 9 bases from J, with 16 bases in between. The CDR3 is 13 residues long. CDR1 and CDR2 from the germline V gene are SNHLY and FYNNEI. CDR3 DNA sequence: TGTGCCAGCACTCCAGGGCCAGGAACTGAGCAGTTCTTC. This translates into CASTPGPGTEQFF. The variable domain in full, with the rest retrieved from reference TRBV2 and TRBJ2-1, is EPEVTQTPSHQVTQMGQEVILRCVPISNHLYFYWYRQILGQKVEFLVSFYNNEISEKSEIFDDQFSVERPDGSNFTLKIRSTKLEDSAMYFCASTPGPGTEQFFGPGTRLTVL.

This chain connects TRBV28 to TRBJ2-1; D uncertain. V was cut by 2 bases and J by 6 bases, with 14 bases left in between. The CDR3 is made up of 15 amino acids. CDR1 and CDR2 (germline): MDHEN, SYDVKM. DNA for the CDR3: TGTGCCAGCAGTTTAATGACGAGGAGTGCCAATGAGCAGTTCTTC. Amino acids: CASSLMTRSANEQFF.

This clone was recorded only once. The V and J genes are TRBV28 and TRBJ2-5; maybe TRBD2 (6 bases). V lost 3 bases and J lost 5, with 10 bases in between. This CDR3 is built from 13 residues. Germline V gene lookup returns CDR1 MDHEN and CDR2 SYDVKM. CDR3 sequence: CASSFPGTETQYF. In DNA, the CDR3 is TGTGCCAGCAGTTTCCCAGGGACTGAGACCCAGTACTTC.

This clone showed up just a few times. This chain links TRBV23-1 with TRBJ1-2; D perhaps matches TRBD1 (5 bases). TRBV23-1 is an ORF, and what it does is uncertain. There are 13 residues in the CDR3. Trimming took 3 bases from V and 6 from J, leaving 11 bases between them. The CDR3: CASSQGGSDGYTF. CDR3 bases: TGCGCCAGCAGTCAGGGGGGAAGCGATGGCTACACCTTC.

CDR3 sequence reads: CASSPRQTDTQYF. The CDR3 region has the DNA TGCGCCAGCAGCCCACGACAGACAGATACGCAGTATTTT. The rearrangement uses TRBV4-3 and TRBJ2-3; weak D call: TRBD1 (5 bases). CDR1 and CDR2 (germline): LGHNA, YSLEER. The CDR3 is made up of 13 amino acids. Deletions cut 4 bases from V and 3 bases from J, with 8 bases between.

In regard to this clone: At one of its ends the junction is not consistent with the germline gene, which may arise from a read error. V usage is TRBV7-7 and J usage is TRBJ2-5; 7 bases map to TRBD2. The CDR3 contains 15 residues. In germline, CDR1 is SSHAT, CDR2 FNYEAQ (reference sequence). Here the CDR3 DNA reads TGTGCTAGCAGCTTAGCGACTAGCACACAAGAGACCCAGTACTTC. Translating it yields CASSLATSTQETQYF.

The gene calls are TRBV4-3 and TRBJ2-1; TRBD2 matches at 7 bases. The CDR3 covers 18 residues. Per germline, CDR1 LGHNA and CDR2 YSLEER. With V trimmed by 4 bases and J by 9 bases, 21 bases remained unmatched. The CDR3 here is CASSPTDLGSFSGGEQFF. As DNA, the CDR3 is TGCGCCAGCAGCCCAACTGACCTTGGGTCCTTCTCGGGGGGTGAGCAGTTCTTC.

The V gene is TRBV19, the J gene TRBJ2-1, with 8 bases fitting TRBD1. V was pared by 9 bases and J by 6 bases, with 13 bases of the junction left unmatched. The CDR3 is made up of 15 amino acids. CDR1 is LNHDA and CDR2 is SQIVND in the germline V gene (reference sequence). In DNA form, the CDR3 reads TGTGCCAGCAACCCGGATAGACAGGGGAGCAATGAGCAGTTCTTC. This codes for CASNPDRQGSNEQFF.

The chain couples TRBV7-2 to TRBJ1-2, with 10 bases fitting TRBD1. V lost 5 bases, J lost 7 bases, and 4 bases stayed unmatched. This CDR3 is built from 13 residues. Germline CDR1 and CDR2: SGHTA and FQGNSA. In DNA form, the CDR3 reads TGTGCCAGCAGCAGCGGGACAGGGGTTGGCTACACCTTC. This sequence encodes CASSSGTGVGYTF.

This rearrangement joins TRBV19 to TRBJ1-2, with D perhaps matching TRBD1 (5 bases). The CDR3 loop spans 13 amino acids. CDR1 is LNHDA and CDR2 is SQIVND in the germline V gene (reference sequence). Between the trimmed V and J ends, which lost 5 bases and 8 bases, there was a span of 15 bases. CDR3 nucleotides: TGTGCCAGTAGTCCGGGGGAGACGTCGGGCTACACCTTC. This encodes CASSPGETSGYTF.

This clone has a count of ten or more. The CDR3 region is CSVPVPQGFLSYNEQFF. The CDR3 DNA reads TGCAGCGTCCCCGTTCCCCAGGGCTTCCTGTCCTACAATGAGCAGTTCTTC. J is TRBJ2-1 and V is TRBV29-1; tentative D call: TRBD1 (5 bases). Trimming pared 6 bases from V and 1 base from J, leaving 22 bases between. The CDR3 sequence is 17 residues long. Germline CDR1 is SQVTM and CDR2 is ANQGSEA.

This chain links TRBV21-1 with TRBJ1-2. TRBV21-1 is assigned pseudogene status. This CDR3 is 12 amino acids long. Written as DNA, the CDR3 is TGTGCCAGCAGCACTACTTCATATGGCTACACCTTC. Protein product: CASSTTSYGYTF.

The CDR3 is CAWSKQTGTEQYF. CDR3 DNA: TGTGCCTGGAGTAAACAAACAGGGACCGAGCAGTACTTC. V usage is TRBV30 and J usage is TRBJ2-7, with TRBD1 as a possible D gene (6 bases). The CDR3 sequence is 13 residues long. Per germline, CDR1 GTSNPN and CDR2 SVGIG (reference sequence). The V and J ends lost 2 bases and 6 bases respectively, with 14 bases between them.

This clone has a handful of counts. The rearrangement links TRBV10-3 to TRBJ2-7; 7 bases agree with TRBD1. Germline values: CDR1 ENHRY, CDR2 SYGVKD. V lost 0 bases and J lost 0; bases outside the gene matches: 8. This CDR3 region has 17 residues. The chain's CDR3 is CAISESEWDRSSYEQYF. For the CDR3, the DNA is TGTGCCATCAGTGAGTCGGAGTGGGACAGAAGCTCCTACGAGCAGTACTTC.

The V and J genes are TRBV29-1 and TRBJ2-7, with D perhaps TRBD2 (6 bases). Trimming stripped 7 bases from V and 4 bases from J, with 11 bases between. CDR3 length equals 11 residues. CDR1 is SQVTM, CDR2 ANQGSEA, per germline. This CDR3 is CSGSSDYEQYF. CDR3 DNA: TGCAGCGGGTCTAGCGATTACGAGCAGTACTTC.

This chain uses TRBV30 with TRBJ1-2, with 11 bases lining up with TRBD1. V dropped 1 base and J dropped 4; count of bases not matched to a gene: 2. Germline-derived CDR1 and CDR2 are GTSNPN and SVGIG (reference sequence). There are 14 residues in the CDR3. CDR3 loop: CAWSAGQGAYGYTF. In DNA, the CDR3 is TGTGCCTGGAGTGCCGGACAGGGGGCCTATGGCTACACCTTC.

The chain has TRBV24-1 and TRBJ2-1; TRBD2 aligns across 14 bases. The CDR3 totals 18 residues. Germline lookup yields CDR1 KGHDR and CDR2 SFDVKD. Trimming removed 9 bases from V and 4 bases from J; junction bases left unmatched: 13. The CDR3 nucleotides are TGTGCCACCGCGGGGACTAGCGGGAGTTTAGGGTTTTACAATGAGCAGTTCTTC. Translation: CATAGTSGSLGFYNEQFF.

This clone has a handful of counts. This chain connects TRBV5-1 to TRBJ2-7; D not resolved. Germline values: CDR1 SGHRS, CDR2 YFSETQ. The CDR3 is made up of 12 amino acids. Trimming cost V 3 bases and J 3 bases, with 7 bases left between them. The CDR3 here is CASSSNHYEQYF. CDR3 nucleotide sequence: TGCGCCAGCAGCTCCAATCACTACGAGCAGTACTTC.

The chain carries TRBV10-2 and TRBJ1-2; D gene unclear. This CDR3 is built from 14 residues. Trimming left V 2 bases short and J 7 bases short, with 14 bases between. CDR1 is WSHSY, CDR2 SAAADI, per germline. The CDR3 reads CASSESLPRGGYTF. CDR3 DNA sequence: TGCGCCAGCAGTGAGAGCCTCCCTCGGGGTGGCTACACCTTC.

The chain uses TRBV24-1 and TRBJ2-2; 11 nucleotides match TRBD1. The CDR3 is 16 residues long. CDR1 is KGHDR, CDR2 SFDVKD, per germline. V dropped 9 bases and J dropped 5; count of bases not matched to a gene: 10. The CDR3 protein is CATASTGTGGTGELFF. As DNA, the CDR3 is TGTGCCACCGCAAGCACCGGGACAGGGGGAACCGGGGAGCTGTTTTTT.

The chain joins TRBV2 to TRBJ2-1; TRBD1 might be the D (5 bases). CDR1 and CDR2 from the germline V gene are SNHLY and FYNNEI. The length of the CDR3 is 13 residues. Between the trimmed V and J ends, which lost 3 bases and 8 bases, there was a span of 11 bases. CDR3 sequence reads: CASSDDQGDEQFF. DNA of the CDR3: TGTGCCAGCAGTGATGATCAGGGCGATGAGCAGTTCTTC.

The V and J genes are TRBV6-5 and TRBJ1-5, with a tentative D call TRBD1 (6 bases). With 0 bases removed from V and 4 bases from J, the gap between germline ends came to 10 bases. The CDR3 has 15 residues. Germline assignment: CDR1 MNHEY and CDR2 SVGAGI. CDR3 sequence (DNA): TGTGCCAGCAGTTACTCCTGGGGACAAAATCAGCCCCAGCATTTT. Encoded protein: CASSYSWGQNQPQHF.

The chain couples TRBV28 to TRBJ1-2; 12 bases are shared with TRBD1. This CDR3 comprises 13 residues. Germline loops: CDR1 MDHEN, CDR2 SYDVKM. The ends lost 5 bases at V and 10 bases at J; junction bases unmatched: 5. This CDR3 reads CASSEGQGAIYTF. CDR3 DNA: TGTGCCAGCAGTGAGGGACAGGGGGCCATCTACACCTTC.

This sequence joins TRBV7-2 and TRBJ2-3, with TRBD2 matching 7 bases. This CDR3 region has 15 residues. CDR1 is SGHTA and CDR2 is FQGNSA in the germline V gene. The trim removed 4 bases at V and 2 bases at J, leaving 6 bases unmatched. For the CDR3, the DNA is TGTGCCAGCAGCTCTCCCGGGACTAACACAGATACGCAGTATTTT. Protein: CASSSPGTNTDTQYF.

This chain uses TRBV28 with TRBJ1-2; the D gene is possibly TRBD1 (6 bases). V was shortened by 6 bases and J by 8 bases, with 16 bases between the two germline ends. CDR1 is MDHEN and CDR2 is SYDVKM in the germline V gene. The CDR3 runs 13 residues. The CDR3 coding sequence is TGTGCCAGCAGGGTAACAACAGGGAGCGGCTACACCTTC. This codes for CASRVTTGSGYTF.